This T cell receptor (beta chain) was obtained from a study of blood T cell repertoires in COVID-19. Profiled with immunoSEQ multiplex PCR; TCRdb holds only in-frame clones, not every one. The data hold some 180,000 clones, with around 85% observed a single time. Germline CDR1 SGHRS, CDR2 YFSETQ. This CDR3 region has 15 residues. V lost 5 bases and J lost 0; bases outside the gene matches: 4. This clonotype originated in a man in his forties who had recovered from COVID-19. J is TRBJ2-7 and V is TRBV5-1; 11 positions agree with TRBD1. Source material: PBMCs or T cells enriched from blood (not recorded which). The CDR3 spells CASRRDRGSSYEQYF. The CDR3, as DNA: TGCGCCAGCAGACGGGACAGGGGGAGCTCCTACGAGCAGTACTTC.